The clone carrying this TCR beta chain appeared many times. Its antigen is currently unknown. This specimen belongs to a study of blood T cells in healthy people across ages. Study outcomes and limitations: Both higher diversity and more naive CD4+ cells marked long-lived donors when set against aged donors. Naive and antigen-experienced cells could not be conclusively compared, given unsorted PBMCs. The CMV status of each donor remained undetermined, and this could have confounded shifts in expanded clonotypes.

Primers used in a second PCR of roughly 7 to 12 cycles were a sample-barcoded 5' primer and a J-beta primer mix. TCRdb itself ran the 5' RACE reads through MiXCR, one entry per CDR3 protein. Among hundreds of thousands of distinct CDR3 sequences listed, roughly 30% were seen once. Trimming left V 2 bases short and J 4 bases short, with 14 bases between. Germline CDR1 reads SGHRS; CDR2 reads YFSETQ. This CDR3 comprises 15 residues. This chain uses TRBV5-1 with TRBJ2-3; D possibly corresponds to TRBD2 (7 bases). Material: blood. The TCR sequence derives from an elderly woman in good health. The CDR3 spells CASSFRGGAADTQYF. The CDR3 DNA is TGCGCCAGCAGCTTCCGAGGGGGGGCCGCAGATACGCAGTATTTT.